Presented here are 22 T cell receptor beta chains from one specimen sequenced in a study of radiotherapy plus CTLA-4 blockade in lung cancer. Produced via immunoSEQ multiplex PCR; TCRdb's table is partial and in-frame only. The sample yields 70,000 to 90,000 clones, about four fifths seen once. Specimen: peripheral blood, collected from a patient treated with radiotherapy plus ipilimumab. These receptors were obtained from a human donor with non-small cell lung cancer whose response to radiotherapy plus ipilimumab could not be evaluated. Some clones in this sample may be carry-over from other donors' samples.

This clone was detected only a few times. The chain joins TRBV6-7 to TRBJ2-1; D not resolved. TRBV6-7 carries the ORF label, with uncertain function. V lost 6 bases to trimming and J lost 5 bases, with 8 bases between them. There are 12 residues in the CDR3. The CDR3 sequence is CASRGHHNEQFF. The DNA of the CDR3 is TGTGCCAGCAGGGGCCATCACAATGAGCAGTTCTTC.

This rearrangement joins TRBV28 to TRBJ1-2; 7 nucleotides match TRBD1. Germline lookup yields CDR1 MDHEN and CDR2 SYDVKM. V lost 6 bases, J lost 4 bases, and 11 bases stayed unmatched. The CDR3 has 15 residues. The CDR3 DNA follows: TGTGCCAGCAGACCGGGACAGAGAAGGAGCTATGGCTACACCTTC. Amino acids: CASRPGQRRSYGYTF.

The chain combines TRBV5-4 with TRBJ1-1; a possible D gene is TRBD1 (5 bases). Deletions cut 5 bases from V and 3 bases from J, with 14 bases between. From germline, CDR1 is SGHNT and CDR2 YYREEE (reference sequence). This CDR3 is built from 14 residues. CDR3 region: CASRFRGGDTEAFF. DNA for the CDR3: TGTGCCAGCAGGTTTCGGGGAGGGGACACTGAAGCTTTCTTT.

V is TRBV19 and J is TRBJ1-1, with D maybe TRBD1 (5 bases). Per germline, CDR1 LNHDA and CDR2 SQIVND (reference sequence). V lost 6 bases and J lost 1, with 6 bases in between. The CDR3 has 12 amino acids. CDR3 coding DNA: TGTGCCAGTAGAAGGGGGAACACTGAAGCTTTCTTT. As protein: CASRRGNTEAFF.

Only a few counts were recorded for this clone. The genes are TRBV28 and TRBJ2-1, with D tentatively TRBD1 (6 bases). V shed 5 bases and J shed 2 bases, with 7 bases lying between them. CDR1 is MDHEN and CDR2 is SYDVKM in the germline V gene. The CDR3 length is 13 residues. The CDR3 is CASSGTPYNEQFF. The CDR3 nucleotides are TGTGCCAGCAGTGGGACACCCTACAATGAGCAGTTCTTC.

The gene calls are TRBV5-1 and TRBJ1-4; unclear D gene. Germline assignment: CDR1 SGHRS and CDR2 YFSETQ. The ends were cut back, 3 bases at V and 5 bases at J, with 8 bases in the middle. The CDR3 runs to 13 residues. The CDR3 protein is CASSWRVNEKLFF. In nucleotides, the CDR3 is TGCGCCAGCAGCTGGCGGGTAAATGAAAAACTGTTTTTT.

This chain links TRBV7-3 with TRBJ2-2, with D possibly being TRBD1 (6 bases). The germline gives CDR1 SGHTA, CDR2 FQGTGA. The CDR3 is made up of 15 amino acids. Trimming pared 1 base from V and 2 bases from J, leaving 8 bases between. DNA of the CDR3: TGTGCCAGCAGCTTAAAACAGGGAAACACCGGGGAGCTGTTTTTT. As protein: CASSLKQGNTGELFF. Complete variable domain (other parts from reference TRBV7-3 and TRBJ2-2): GAGVSQTPSNKVTEKGKYVELRCDPISGHTALYWYRQSLGQGPEFLIYFQGTGAADDSGLPNDRFFAVRPEGSVSTLKIQRTERGDSAVYLCASSLKQGNTGELFFGEGSRLTVL.

The chain has TRBV7-2 and TRBJ2-7; TRBD2 aligns across 11 bases. This CDR3 contains 18 residues. Per germline, CDR1 SGHTA and CDR2 FQGNSA. V lost 4 bases and J lost 7; bases outside the gene matches: 18. CDR3 sequence: CASSYSGGDTATLREQYF. The CDR3 region has the DNA TGTGCCAGCAGCTATAGCGGGGGGGACACGGCGACGTTGCGGGAGCAGTACTTC.

This chain uses TRBV6-1 with TRBJ2-3; 8 bases map to TRBD1. Germline V gives CDR1 MNHNS, CDR2 SASEGT. The CDR3 length is 14 residues. The V gene end was trimmed by 6 bases and the J gene end by 1 base; junction bases not matched to a gene: 3. CDR3 bases: TGTGCCAGCAGCGCAGGGGGCCGCACAGATACGCAGTATTTT. Residues: CASSAGGRTDTQYF.

The chain combines TRBV27 with TRBJ2-1; TRBD2 might be the D (7 bases). Trimming cost V 4 bases and J 1 base, with 14 bases left between them. This CDR3 contains 16 residues. Germline V CDR1 and CDR2: MNHEY, SMNVEV (reference sequence). The CDR3 nucleotides are TGTGCCAGCAGTTCGGAGGGGGGGACGTCCTACAATGAGCAGTTCTTC. As protein: CASSSEGGTSYNEQFF.

This sequence joins TRBV4-3 and TRBJ1-4; D possibly corresponds to TRBD1 (6 bases). CDR1 and CDR2 from the germline V gene are LGHNA and YSLEER. The CDR3 has 15 residues. V lost 1 base, J lost 2 bases, and 8 bases lay in between. CDR3 DNA: TGCGCCAGCAGCCAAGGGACAGATACTAATGAAAAACTGTTTTTT. It is translated as CASSQGTDTNEKLFF.

This chain uses TRBV7-2 with TRBJ1-4; 7 nucleotides align to TRBD1. V was clipped by 0 bases and J by 2 bases; unmatched bases: 0. The CDR3 length is 15 residues. Per the germline V gene, CDR1 is SGHTA and CDR2 is FQGNSA. The CDR3, as DNA: TGTGCCAGCAGCTTAGCACAGGGGACTAATGAAAAACTGTTTTTT. Amino acids: CASSLAQGTNEKLFF. The whole variable domain, remainder taken from reference TRBV7-2 and TRBJ1-4, is GAGVSQSPSNKVTEKGKDVELRCDPISGHTALYWYRQSLGQGLEFLIYFQGNSAPDKSGLPSDRFSAERTGGSVSTLTIQRTQQEDSAVYLCASSLAQGTNEKLFFGSGTQLSVL.

The chain employs TRBV2 and TRBJ1-2; 7 bases match TRBD1. The V segment lost 6 bases and the J segment 7 bases; nucleotides outside the gene matches: 8. CDR1 and CDR2 from the germline V gene are SNHLY and FYNNEI. The CDR3 is 13 amino acids. CDR3: CASSLTGSLGYTF. The CDR3 DNA follows: TGTGCCAGCAGCTTGACAGGGTCTCTTGGCTACACCTTC.

The chain employs TRBV9 and TRBJ2-3; D gene unclear. Germline loops: CDR1 SGDLS, CDR2 YYNGEE. This CDR3 is 16 amino acids long. V was cut by 0 bases and J by 1 base, with 12 bases left in between. The CDR3 DNA reads TGTGCCAGCAGCGTAGGAAGCCGAGATGGCACAGATACGCAGTATTTT. Protein sequence: CASSVGSRDGTDTQYF.

The J gene is TRBJ2-5, the V gene TRBV5-1, with a weak D call TRBD1 (6 bases). The ends were cut back, 3 bases at V and 1 base at J, with 10 bases in the middle. CDR1 SGHRS and CDR2 YFSETQ come from the germline V gene. The CDR3 totals 14 residues. The CDR3 bases are TGCGCCAGCAGCTCCGGACAGTTCCAAGAGACCCAGTACTTC. Protein sequence: CASSSGQFQETQYF.

The V gene is TRBV19, the J gene TRBJ1-2; weak D call: TRBD1 (6 bases). This CDR3 is 13 amino acids long. V was shortened by 2 bases and J by 7 bases, with 11 bases between the two germline ends. CDR1 LNHDA and CDR2 SQIVND come from the germline V gene (reference sequence). CDR3 DNA: TGTGCCAGTAGTATACCAGGGGAGTTTGGCTACACCTTC. Its translation is CASSIPGEFGYTF.

The J gene is TRBJ2-5, the V gene TRBV25-1, with TRBD2 matching 7 bases. The J call may be mistaken, given a closer DNA end match to TRBJ2-7. Germline lookup yields CDR1 MGHDK and CDR2 SYGVNS. CDR3 length equals 12 residues. In DNA form, the CDR3 reads TGTGCCAGCAGTTCCCCGGGGGGCGAGCAGTACTTC. It is translated as CASSSPGGEQYF.

This clone was seen only a few times. This rearrangement joins TRBV28 to TRBJ1-5; D is perhaps TRBD1 (6 bases). With 5 bases removed from V and 3 bases from J, the gap between germline ends came to 11 bases. Germline V gene data show CDR1 as MDHEN and CDR2 as SYDVKM. The CDR3 consists of 14 residues. The CDR3 DNA follows: TGTGCCAGCAGTCCACAGGGTCCCAATCAGCCCCAGCATTTT. Its translation is CASSPQGPNQPQHF.

The V call is TRBV27, the J call TRBJ2-5; 10 nucleotides agree with TRBD2. The CDR3 has 15 amino acids. V lost 5 bases, J lost 11 bases, and 14 bases stayed unmatched. From germline, CDR1 is MNHEY and CDR2 SMNVEV (reference sequence). CDR3 coding DNA: TGTGCCAGCAGTAAACTAGCGGGGACAACGTGGGAGCAGTACTTC. It codes for CASSKLAGTTWEQYF.

This clone appeared a single time. V gene TRBV6-5 combines with J gene TRBJ1-1; D gene ambiguous. Germline lookup yields CDR1 MNHEY and CDR2 SVGAGI. V gave up 2 bases and J gave up 0 bases, with 7 bases separating them. The CDR3 consists of 14 residues. The DNA for the CDR3 is TGTGCCAGCAGTTACGGGAGGGTGAACACTGAAGCTTTCTTT. Residues: CASSYGRVNTEAFF.

This clone occurred a few times. The J gene is TRBJ1-1, the V gene TRBV7-9; unclear D gene. V lost 1 base to trimming and J lost 3 bases, with 6 bases between them. Germline V gives CDR1 SEHNR, CDR2 FQNEAQ (reference sequence). CDR3 length: 13 amino acids. The CDR3 DNA reads as TGTGCCAGCAGCTTAGGGGCCCACACTGAAGCTTTCTTT. This translates into CASSLGAHTEAFF.

The CDR3 spells CASSQANAAANEKLFF. CDR3 bases: TGCGCCAGCAGCCAGGCCAATGCAGCGGCTAATGAAAAACTGTTTTTT. The chain recombines TRBV5-1 with TRBJ1-4; D call uncertain. The CDR3 covers 16 residues. Germline CDR1 is SGHRS and CDR2 is YFSETQ. Trimming removed 4 bases at V and 3 bases at J, with 16 bases between.